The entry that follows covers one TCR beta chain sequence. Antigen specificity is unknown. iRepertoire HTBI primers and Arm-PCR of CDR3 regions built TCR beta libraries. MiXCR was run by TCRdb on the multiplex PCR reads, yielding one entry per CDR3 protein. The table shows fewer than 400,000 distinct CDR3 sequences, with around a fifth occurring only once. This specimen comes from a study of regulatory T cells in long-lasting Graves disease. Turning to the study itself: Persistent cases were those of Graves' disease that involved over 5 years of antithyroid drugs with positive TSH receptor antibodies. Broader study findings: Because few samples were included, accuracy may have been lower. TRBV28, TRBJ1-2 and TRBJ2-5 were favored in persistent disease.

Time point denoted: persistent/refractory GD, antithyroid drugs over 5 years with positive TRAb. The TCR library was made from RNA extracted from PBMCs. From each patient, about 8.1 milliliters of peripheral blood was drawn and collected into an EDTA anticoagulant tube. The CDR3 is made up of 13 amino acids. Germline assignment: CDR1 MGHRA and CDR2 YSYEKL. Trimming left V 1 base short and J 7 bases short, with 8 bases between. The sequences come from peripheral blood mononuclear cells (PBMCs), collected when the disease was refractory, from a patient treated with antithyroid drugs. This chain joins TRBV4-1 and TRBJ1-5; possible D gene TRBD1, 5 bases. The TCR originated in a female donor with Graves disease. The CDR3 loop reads CASSQAQGQPQHF. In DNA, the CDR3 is TGCGCCAGCAGCCAAGCTCAGGGCCAGCCCCAGCATTTT.